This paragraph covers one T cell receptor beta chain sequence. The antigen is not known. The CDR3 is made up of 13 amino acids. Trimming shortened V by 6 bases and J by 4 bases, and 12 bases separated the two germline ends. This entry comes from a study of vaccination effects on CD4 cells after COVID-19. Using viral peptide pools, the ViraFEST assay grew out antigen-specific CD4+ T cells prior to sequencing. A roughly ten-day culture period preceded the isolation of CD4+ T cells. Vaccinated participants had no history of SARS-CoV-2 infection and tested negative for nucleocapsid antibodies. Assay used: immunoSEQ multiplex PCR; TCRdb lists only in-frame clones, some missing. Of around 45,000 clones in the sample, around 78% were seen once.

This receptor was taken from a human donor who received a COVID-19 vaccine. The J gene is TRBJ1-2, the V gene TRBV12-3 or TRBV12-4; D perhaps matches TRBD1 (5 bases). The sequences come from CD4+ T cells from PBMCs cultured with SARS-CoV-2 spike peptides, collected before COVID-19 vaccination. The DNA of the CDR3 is TGTGCCAGCAGCCCGACAGCCCCCTATGGCTACACCTTC. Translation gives CASSPTAPYGYTF.